This T cell receptor beta chain was sequenced in a study of neurological immune-mediated disorders. Germline values: CDR1 SGHRS, CDR2 YFSETQ. The length of the CDR3 is 14 residues. The J segment lost 14 bases and the V segment lost 0 bases, leaving 9 bases of the junction unmatched. This clonotype was observed at least ten times. Via MiXCR, TCRdb re-called the 5' RACE reads, giving one row per CDR3 protein. The sample records about 59,000 distinct CDR3 sequences, about 12% being singletons. Sequenced material: PBMCs. This TCR came from a woman aged 55 to 70 with HTLV-1-associated myelopathy (HAM/TSP). The chain carries TRBV5-1 and TRBJ2-1, with 9 bases fitting TRBD1. The CDR3 nucleotides are TGCGCCAGCAGCTTGGTACAGGGGGCGGATGGGGAGTTCTTC. Translating it yields CASSLVQGADGEFF.